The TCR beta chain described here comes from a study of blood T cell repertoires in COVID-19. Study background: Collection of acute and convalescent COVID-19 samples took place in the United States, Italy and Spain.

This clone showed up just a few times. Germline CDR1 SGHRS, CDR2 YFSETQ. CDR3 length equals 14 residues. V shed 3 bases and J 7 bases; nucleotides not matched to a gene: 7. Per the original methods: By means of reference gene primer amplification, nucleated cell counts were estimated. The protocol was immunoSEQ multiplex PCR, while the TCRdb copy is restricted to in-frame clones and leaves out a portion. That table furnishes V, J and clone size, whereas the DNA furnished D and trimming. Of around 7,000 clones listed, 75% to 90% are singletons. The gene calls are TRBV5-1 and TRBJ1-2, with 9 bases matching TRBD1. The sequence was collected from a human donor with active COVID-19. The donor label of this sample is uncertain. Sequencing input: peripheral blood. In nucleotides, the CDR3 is TGCGCCAGCAGCTCGCCGGGACAGGGTTTTGGCTACACCTTC. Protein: CASSSPGQGFGYTF. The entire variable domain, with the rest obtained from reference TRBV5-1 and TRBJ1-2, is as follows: KAGVTQTPRYLIKTRGQQVTLSCSPISGHRSVSWYQQTPGQGLQFLFEYFSETQRNKGNFPGRFSGRQFSNSRSEMNVSTLELGDSALYLCASSSPGQGFGYTFGSGTRLTVV.